This T cell receptor (beta chain) was profiled in a study of CD8 T cells in ankylosing spondylitis. The V end lost 5 bases, the J end lost 4 bases, and 18 bases lay between the germline ends. This CDR3 contains 16 residues. The germline CDR1 and CDR2 sequences are SGHTA and FQGNSA. Regarding the study as a whole: Clones linked to disease were reported to show significant enrichment in matched ankylosing spondylitis synovial fluid.

Each CDR3 protein gets one entry after TCRdb re-called the 5' RACE reads with MiXCR. The table has some 30,000 distinct CDR3 sequences, more than 5.5% seen once. Note on this clonotype: As yet, its antigen is unknown.

The chain couples TRBV7-2 to TRBJ1-3; D unclear. The sequence was obtained from a male donor with ankylosing spondylitis or in good health (not recorded which). The sample comprised blood, either unsorted or a sorted T cell fraction (not recorded which). In DNA, the CDR3 is TGTGCCAGCAGCCAACAGCCGGGAGGGTACGGAAACACCATATATTTT. This sequence encodes CASSQQPGGYGNTIYF.